This T cell receptor (beta chain) was found in a study of shared clonotypes between healthy human individuals. The V gene's germline CDR1 is LGHNA and CDR2 YSLEER. V was clipped by 0 bases and J by 1 base, with 12 bases between them. The CDR3 runs to 17 residues. Sorted-subset replicate PCR reactions were performed with about 190 ng DNA, corresponding to 30,000 or so T cell genomes. The method was immunoSEQ multiplex PCR; TCRdb's version includes in-frame clones alone and lacks a portion of them. The table includes millions of clones, around nine tenths detected once. Sequenced: naive CD4+ T cells sorted from blood. As to subset: CD45RA+ positively selected. The TCR comes from a man aged 18 to 29 in good health. This rearrangement joins TRBV4-3 to TRBJ1-4; no firm D call. Here the CDR3 DNA reads TGCGCCAGCAGCCAAGATACAAACTCGGGAACTAATGAAAAACTGTTTTTT. It translates to CASSQDTNSGTNEKLFF.